This T cell receptor beta chain was sequenced for a study of graft-versus-host responses after intestinal transplantation. At the level of the study: Each of the recipients got a multivisceral, liver-intestinal, or isolated intestinal transplant. Anti-thymocyte globulin served as induction for all recipients, who then took tacrolimus and steroids for around 3 years. Whole-study results and caveats: Recipient-marrow GvH clones were detected, some having first appeared in ileum or blood.

Data came from immunoSEQ multiplex PCR; TCRdb stores just in-frame clones and leaves some out. In the table there are roughly 38,000 clones, around 94% of which are singletons. Details on this clone: Its antigen is unknown.

Germline V gives CDR1 MGHRA, CDR2 YSYEKL. This CDR3 is 15 amino acids long. Trimming pared 5 bases from V and 1 base from J, leaving 13 bases between. This TCR derives from a human patient who received an intestinal transplant, so some T cells may come from the graft donor. Here the sequenced sample was PBMCs, taken 16 days after intestinal transplant. The chain recombines TRBV4-1 with TRBJ2-3; TRBD1 is a possible D gene (5 bases). CDR3 in DNA: TGCGCCAGCAGCGGAAGGGGTTTCGGCACAGATACGCAGTATTTT. It translates to CASSGRGFGTDTQYF.